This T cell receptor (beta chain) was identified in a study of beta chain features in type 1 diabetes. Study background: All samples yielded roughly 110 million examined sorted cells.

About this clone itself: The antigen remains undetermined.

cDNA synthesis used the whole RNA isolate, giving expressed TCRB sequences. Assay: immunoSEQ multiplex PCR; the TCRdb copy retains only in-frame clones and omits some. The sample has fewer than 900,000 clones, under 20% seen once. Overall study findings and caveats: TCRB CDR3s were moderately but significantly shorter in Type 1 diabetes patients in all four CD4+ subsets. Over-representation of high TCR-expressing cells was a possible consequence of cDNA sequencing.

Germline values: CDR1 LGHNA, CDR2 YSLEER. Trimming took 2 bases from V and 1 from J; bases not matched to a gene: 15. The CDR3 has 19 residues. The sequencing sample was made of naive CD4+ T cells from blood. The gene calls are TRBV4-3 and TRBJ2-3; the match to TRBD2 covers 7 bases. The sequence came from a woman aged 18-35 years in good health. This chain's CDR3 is CASSQRARGEGRGTDTQYF. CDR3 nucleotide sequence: TGCGCCAGCAGCCAAAGGGCTCGGGGGGAGGGCCGTGGCACAGATACGCAGTATTTT.